This T cell receptor (beta chain) was recovered during a study of tumor-infiltrating lymphocytes in primary liver carcinoma. In the study overall: Samples returned roughly 3.65 to 8 million productive TCRbeta reads each. Read depth did not differ significantly between tissue types.

From germline, CDR1 is MDHEN and CDR2 SYDVKM. The CDR3 has 13 residues. The germline V and J ends were trimmed by 4 bases and 4 bases, with 10 bases remaining between them. It was unsorted whole blood that yielded blood RNA, and germline DNA was also extracted. Researchers reported drawing about 3.9 milliliters of peripheral blood before surgery. The investigators made TCR beta cDNA from roughly 460 ng total RNA, using a constant-region primer. Three nested multiplex PCR rounds of slightly modified ARM-PCR generated TCR beta libraries. TRBV1-TRBV30 forward and Cbeta reverse primers drove the first two roughly 10-cycle rounds. One entry per CDR3 protein results from TCRdb running MiXCR on the multiplex PCR reads. The sample shows about 310,000 distinct CDR3 sequences, 55% to 65% of them seen only once.

The receptor's source is a man aged 35-49 years with primary liver carcinoma and hepatitis B virus infection. The sample consisted of peripheral blood. The rearrangement uses TRBV28 and TRBJ1-2, with D hard to call. CDR3 in amino acids: CASSSPPTYGYTF. CDR3 bases: TGTGCCAGCAGTTCACCCCCTACCTATGGCTACACCTTC.